This TCR beta chain was sequenced during a study of PD-1 blockade in mismatch repair-deficient tumors. Study details: Patients had 11 to 13 mismatch repair-deficient cancer types and were previously treated and progressing. Notes on the study in general: Tumor-resident clones, often absent from pretreatment blood, expanded after pembrolizumab and then contracted.

A few pembrolizumab responders had their TCRs sequenced. This CDR3 region has 16 residues. CDR1 and CDR2 (germline): MNHNY, SVGAGI (reference sequence). Trimming at V came to 4 bases and at J to 4 bases, leaving 8 bases not matched to a gene. Sequenced by immunoSEQ multiplex PCR; TCRdb stores in-frame clones only, minus some. The sample contains over 30,000 clones, 65% to 85% of which appear only once. About this clone: Its target is unknown.

The V and J genes are TRBV6-6 and TRBJ2-3; the match to TRBD1 covers 10 bases. This clonotype was obtained from an adult with mismatch repair-deficient cancer. Sequencing used PBMCs, obtained approximately 6 weeks after starting pembrolizumab. The CDR3 here is CASSSRGQGFSDTQYF. CDR3 nucleotide sequence: TGTGCCAGCAGTTCGAGGGGACAGGGGTTTTCAGATACGCAGTATTTT.